The source of this T cell receptor beta chain is a study of neurological immune-mediated disorders. Study-wide results and limits: The study found the most TCR clonal expansion in HTLV-1-associated myelopathy and the least in multiple sclerosis, below healthy controls.

Documented time point: technical triplicate 1. The cells used in sorted libraries, CD4+ or CD8+ T cells, numbered some 1 million. This clonotype was counted many times. The target antigen is unknown. Synthesis of cDNA was carried out by template-switch 5'RACE. The reaction used 10-nucleotide random UMIs. TCRdb independently ran MiXCR on the 5' RACE reads; one entry per CDR3 protein. The sample consists of fewer than 30,000 distinct CDR3 sequences, over 10% of them appearing once. Germline values: CDR1 SGDLS, CDR2 YYNGEE. With V trimmed by 4 bases and J by 9 bases, 7 bases remained unmatched. The CDR3 runs to 14 residues.

This chain joins TRBV9 and TRBJ1-6, with TRBD1 identical over 7 bases. Sample: CD4+ T cells from blood. The TCR was taken from a female donor with HTLV-1-associated myelopathy (HAM/TSP). The CDR3 nucleotides are TGTGCCAGCAGCAAAGGACAGGTTACTTCACCCCTCCACTTT. It yields the protein CASSKGQVTSPLHF.